This is a list of T cell receptor beta chains from one sample in a study of shared T cell receptors in the human thymus. Libraries were prepared by immunoSEQ multiplex PCR; TCRdb keeps only in-frame clonotypes and omits some of them. The sample has approximately 730,000 clones, around 85% seen once; the top ten hold more than 0.008%. These sequences were also reported in another study, on human thymus T cells.

Sequenced input: thymocytes. The receptors shown here come from a girl under two years old with a congenital heart defect. Each CDR3 is given with its conserved first and last residue. D genes are given only for firm matches. Clone size is shown for a subset of rows, as once, few, many or a class of expanded clone.

>.|TRBD2|TRBJ2-1|TRBV9
TGTGCCAGCAGCATCCGGACTAGCGGGGGCCACTCCTACAATGAGCAGTTCTTC
CASSIRTSGGHSYNEQFF
>.|TRBD1|TRBJ1-1|TRBV19
TGTGCCAGTAGTACCGCACAGGGGTATACTGAAGCTTTCTTT
CASSTAQGYTEAFF
>once|.|TRBJ1-1|TRBV7-2
TGTGCCAGCAGCTTTGGATGGCAGGGACTTGCTGAAGCTTTCTTT
CASSFGWQGLAEAFF
>.|TRBD1|TRBJ1-2|TRBV6-5
TGTGCCAGCAGCCGACCGGGACAGGGAAACTATGGCTACACCTTC
CASSRPGQGNYGYTF
>.|.|TRBJ2-3|TRBV19
TGTGCCAGTAGTCGCGACGACCCTCAGGGAGATACGCAGTATTTT
CASSRDDPQGDTQYF
>.|TRBD2|TRBJ2-7|TRBV27
TGTGCCAGCCGCACCAGCGGGGGGTCATCCTACGAGCAGTACTTC
CASRTSGGSSYEQYF
>.|.|TRBJ1-2|TRBV7-8
TGTGCCAGCAGCTTAGACCCGGGAGGCTATGGCTACACCTTC
CASSLDPGGYGYTF
>few|TRBD1|TRBJ1-1|TRBV13
TGTGCCAGCAGCCTAGGGGACAGGGGGCCCTGGGACACTGAAGCTTTCTTT
CASSLGDRGPWDTEAFF
>.|TRBD1|TRBJ1-2|TRBV6-4
TGTGCCAGACAGGGGGGCGCCGGCTACACCTTC
CARQGGAGYTF
>few|.|TRBJ1-3|TRBV7-9
TGTGCCAGCAGCTTCGATAGCCGCGCCATTTCGCGTGGAAACACCATATATTTT
CASSFDSRAISRGNTIYF
>.|.|TRBJ1-2|TRBV6-4
TGTGCCAGCAGTGACTCGGGAGCTAGCTACACCTTC
CASSDSGASYTF
>.|.|TRBJ2-1|TRBV7-9
TGTGCCAGCAGCCCTATCCGGGATCCCGAGTTCTTC
CASSPIRDPEFF
>.|TRBD2|TRBJ2-2|TRBV27
TGTGCCAGCAGCCATGCTAGCGGGGGGGCCGGGGAGCTGTTTTTT
CASSHASGGAGELFF
>.|.|TRBJ1-2|TRBV28
TGTGCCAGCAGTTTTGGTTCTGCCCCCGACGGGGGCTACACCTTC
CASSFGSAPDGGYTF
>.|TRBD1|TRBJ1-2|TRBV5-1
TGCGCCAGCAGCCCCAGGGACAGGGGGAATGACTATGGCTACACCTTC
CASSPRDRGNDYGYTF
>.|TRBD2|TRBJ2-3|TRBV5-1
TGCGCCAGCAGCTTGGGACTAGCGGGACCCACAGATACGCAGTATTTT
CASSLGLAGPTDTQYF
>once|.|TRBJ1-5|TRBV7-2
TGTGCCAGCAGCCCCCGCGACCCCACAGGCCGGAATCAGCCCCAGCATTTT
CASSPRDPTGRNQPQHF
>.|.|TRBJ2-5|TRBV6-6
TGTGCCAGCAGTTACGAGCGTCTGTACCAAGAGACCCAGTACTTC
CASSYERLYQETQYF
>.|TRBD2|TRBJ2-7|TRBV6-1
TGTGCCAGCAGCCACCTAGCGGGGGGGCCCCACGAGCAGTACTTC
CASSHLAGGPHEQYF
>.|.|TRBJ1-2|TRBV6-6
TGTGCCAGCAGTTACTGGGCGGGCATCAACTATGGCTACACCTTC
CASSYWAGINYGYTF
>.|.|TRBJ2-7|TRBV7-2
TGTGCCAGCAGCCCCCGGACTCTCAACCTCGATTTCTACGAGCAGTACTTC
CASSPRTLNLDFYEQYF
>.|.|TRBJ2-5|TRBV23-1
TGCGCCAGCAGTCGCCACGGGGAGACCCAGTACTTC
CASSRHGETQYF
>.|.|TRBJ1-5|TRBV6-6
TGTGCCAGCAGTTATTCACAGGAAAATCAGCCCCAGCATTTT
CASSYSQENQPQHF
>.|TRBD1|TRBJ1-2|TRBV5-4
TGTGCCAGCAGCTCCGACAGGGGCCCTGGCTACACCTTC
CASSSDRGPGYTF
>.|.|TRBJ2-5|TRBV15
TGTGCCACCAGCAGAGTCACTCAAGAGACCCAGTACTTC
CATSRVTQETQYF
>.|.|TRBJ1-1|TRBV20-1
TGCAGGCCGGGAAGGAAGACTGAAGCTTTCTTT
CRPGRKTEAFF
>few|.|TRBJ1-5|TRBV6-1
TGTGCCAGCAGTGGAAGCAGGGGTTATAGCAATCAGCCCCAGCATTTT
CASSGSRGYSNQPQHF
>.|TRBD1|TRBJ2-1|TRBV4-1
TGCGCCAGCAGCCAAGAACGAATGTGGTACGACAGGGGATACGAGCAGTTCTTC
CASSQERMWYDRGYEQFF
>.|TRBD2|TRBJ2-1|TRBV7-2
TGTGCCAGCAGCCGAGAGCGGGGGACGTACAATGAGCAGTTCTTC
CASSRERGTYNEQFF
>.|.|TRBJ1-1|TRBV25-1
TGTGCCAGCAGTGCTCTAGGACAGACGAACACTGAAGCTTTCTTT
CASSALGQTNTEAFF
>.|TRBD2|TRBJ2-4|TRBV5-6
TGTGCCAGCAGCCCCCAGGGGACTAGGGACAAAAACATTCAGTACTTC
CASSPQGTRDKNIQYF
>.|.|TRBJ1-3|TRBV7-2
TGTGCCAGCAGCTTAAGGACTTTCTCTGGAAACACCATATATTTT
CASSLRTFSGNTIYF
>.|TRBD1|TRBJ2-1|TRBV11-3
TGTGCCAGCAGCCGTACAGGGGCGTCCTACAATGAGCAGTTCTTC
CASSRTGASYNEQFF